Here is one T cell receptor beta chain with its context. Its antigen has not been determined. Per-base quality was not reported, and no clone a single base away is much larger than it. The data were taken from a study of T cell repertoires in ileal Crohn's disease (dated by TCRdb to between 2019 and 2020). For the study in its entirety: Median disease duration was around eight years, and roughly a third of patients were identified as active smokers at the time of surgery. All patients had surgery for a complication: stricturing disease in 61% and penetrating disease in roughly 39%. Roughly half of the patients were given postoperative therapy, with around 20 on anti-TNF agents and about a dozen on thiopurines. TCR repertoire analysis was performed in approximately 52 Crohn's disease patients drawn from a prospective multicentre cohort. The study was conducted in parallel with a multicentre cohort that was designed to identify predictors of early endoscopic recurrence following ileocolonic resection. Endoscopic postoperative recurrence was defined as a Rutgeerts score above i0. A total of about 170 mucosal samples from roughly 50 patients were sequenced, with samples obtained at several locations on the surgical specimen and at postoperative endoscopy. The paper's findings and limits, for the study overall: A significantly higher proportion of clonal expansions was observed in active smokers at surgery than in non-smokers (roughly 27% vs 19%, p=0.02). Sorted CD8 T cells carried more high-frequency clones than CD4 T cells, suggesting mucosal expansions were mainly CD8. Mucosal CD4 and CD8 T cells were sorted and sequenced only in a subgroup of patients, whose size was not stated. Endoscopic recurrence was found to be associated with higher high-frequency clone percentages at surgery, and recurrence was observed in all patients with clonality above 26.8% (18/57).

Eligible patients were adults with ileal or ileocolonic Crohn's disease who had an indication for ileocolonic resection. Whole ileal mucosal biopsies were stored frozen at -80°C before DNA extraction. Genomic DNA was isolated from frozen whole biopsies using a TRizol-based method, and the DNA was quantified with a NanoDrop 2000 spectrophotometer. Reading from cysteine to phenylalanine, the CDR3 counts 15 amino acids. Solely the CDR3 DNA is kept, with 45 bases framed from the first base. According to the germline V gene (reference sequence), CDR1 reads GTSNPN and CDR2 reads SVGIG. Relative to germline, V is missing 1 base and J is missing 2 bases, with 4 bases of the junction outside any gene match. For commercial TCRB immunosequencing, around 500 nanograms of biopsy DNA were submitted for each sample. Adaptive Biotechnology amplified CDR3 regions from genomic DNA with a two-step multiplex PCR that controlled for amplification bias. Primers covering every V and J gene segment were used in the first PCR, while barcodes and Illumina adapters were added in the second PCR. CDR3 libraries were sequenced using an Illumina instrument. The study's processing was this. The analysis drew on both the pipelines supplied by the vendor and custom analysis of the raw data in R/Bioconductor running R version 3.3.0. Clonality, which ranges from 0 to 1, was calculated as the inverse of the normalised Shannon entropy across all productive clones. High-frequency clones were defined as the share of the repertoire taken up by the top 100 clones, keeping only clones that passed a 95% confidence test. Repertoire diversity was measured with the Simpson index, and overlap between samples was measured with the Morisita-Horn index. Imported from immuneACCESS, the table was reduced by TCRdb to in-frame sequences with V and J called. These copies leave out some clones; in studies compared against another copy, an unresolved V gene accounts for under half, and the cause of the remainder is not known. That table gives V, J and clone size, and the DNA gave D and trimming. Within this sample are about 9,600 clones, with over 65% of them counted one time only. The ten most abundant clones make up about 25% of the sample.

The sample taken for sequencing was ileal tissue. This receptor was taken from an adult with Crohn's disease. The chain couples TRBV30 to TRBJ2-3, and 9 bases in between align with TRBD2. The nucleotides are TGTGCCTGGAGTGCCGGGACTAGCATCACAGATACGCAGTATTTT. This translates into CAWSAGTSITDTQYF.